This entry lists 24 T cell receptor beta chains sequenced from one sample in a study of cytomegalovirus exposure and HLA in healthy donors. Primers included in the PCR were 60 Vbeta and 13 Jbeta primers. The repertoire was sequenced with immunoSEQ multiplex PCR; TCRdb's copy has only in-frame clones and lacks some. The repertoire holds 90,000 to 120,000 clones, with 65% to 80% as singletons. The sequencing input was PBMCs. These receptors were taken from a male donor in good health and CMV-seronegative.

This clone was observed a few times. V and J are TRBV5-4 and TRBJ1-1, with 7 bases matching TRBD1. The CDR3 has 16 amino acids. Trimming took 1 base from V and 10 from J; bases not matched to a gene: 16. The germline CDR1 and CDR2 sequences are SGHNT and YYREEE (reference sequence). Written as DNA, the CDR3 is TGTGCCAGCAGCTTGCAGGGGGTACTTTCACTACGCGGAGCTTTCTTT. Its translation is CASSLQGVLSLRGAFF. Variable domain in full (rest from reference TRBV5-4 and TRBJ1-1): ETGVTQSPTHLIKTRGQQVTLRCSSQSGHNTVSWYQQALGQGPQFIFQYYREEENGRGNFPPRFSGLQFPNYSSELNVNALELDDSALYLCASSLQGVLSLRGAFFGQGTRLTVV.

The count of this clone is one. This chain uses TRBV19 with TRBJ1-6; possible D gene TRBD1, 5 bases. CDR1 is LNHDA and CDR2 is SQIVND in the germline V gene (reference sequence). The CDR3 is 17 residues long. V was pared by 5 bases and J by 4 bases, with 18 bases between. This CDR3 reads CASSGIGGSKYNSPLHF. The CDR3 bases are TGTGCCAGTAGTGGCATCGGGGGGTCTAAGTATAATTCACCCCTCCACTTT.

This clone was seen just once. The genes are TRBV5-4 and TRBJ1-2; TRBD1 is a possible D gene (5 bases). V was pared by 4 bases and J by 5 bases, with 9 bases between. CDR3 length: 12 residues. From germline, CDR1 is SGHNT and CDR2 YYREEE (reference sequence). Here the CDR3 DNA reads TGTGCCAGCAGCACGGACATGTATGGCTACACCTTC. Translated, it gives CASSTDMYGYTF.

This clone was counted once. CDR3 region: CASSLGRGLDEQYF. CDR3 DNA: TGCGCCAGCAGCTTGGGCAGGGGTTTGGACGAGCAGTACTTC. The chain employs TRBV5-1 and TRBJ2-7, with D perhaps matching TRBD1 (6 bases). This CDR3 spans 14 amino acids. CDR1 is SGHRS, CDR2 YFSETQ, per germline. V shed 0 bases and J shed 5 bases, with 12 bases lying between them.

This rearrangement joins TRBV19 to TRBJ2-1; D perhaps matches TRBD2 (5 bases). Looked up from germline, CDR1 is LNHDA and CDR2 is SQIVND (reference sequence). With 7 bases removed from V and 4 bases from J, the gap between germline ends came to 11 bases. The CDR3 sequence is 13 residues long. CDR3 residues: CASTRGNYNEQFF. The CDR3 region has the DNA TGTGCCAGTACCAGAGGGAATTACAATGAGCAGTTCTTC.

The rearrangement links TRBV30 to TRBJ2-1; 9 bases agree with TRBD2. With 4 bases clipped from V and 9 bases from J, the junction kept 4 bases outside the gene matches. Per germline, CDR1 GTSNPN and CDR2 SVGIG (reference sequence). This CDR3 is built from 12 residues. CDR3: CAWKGLASEQFF. In DNA form, the CDR3 reads TGTGCCTGGAAGGGACTAGCCAGTGAGCAGTTCTTC.

The chain carries TRBV6-6 and TRBJ2-5, with 13 bases lining up with TRBD2. CDR1 MNHNY and CDR2 SVGAGI come from the germline V gene (reference sequence). J gave up 4 bases and V 2 bases, and 4 bases lay outside the gene matches. The CDR3 spans 16 residues. The CDR3 loop is CASSYRLAGGGETQYF. As DNA, the CDR3 is TGTGCCAGCAGTTACAGACTAGCGGGAGGCGGAGAGACCCAGTACTTC.

The chain uses TRBV5-1 and TRBJ1-1; TRBD1 matches 7 bases. The CDR3 is made up of 16 amino acids. V shed 0 bases, J shed 8 bases, and the junction held 13 bases outside the gene matches. Germline V gene data show CDR1 as SGHRS and CDR2 as YFSETQ. CDR3 coding DNA: TGCGCCAGCAGCTTGGTATATCTGGGACAGAGAACCGAAGCTTTCTTT. Translation gives CASSLVYLGQRTEAFF.

V gene TRBV14 combines with J gene TRBJ2-6; D gene unclear. CDR1 and CDR2 from the germline V gene are SGHDN and FVKESK. Trimming left V 2 bases short and J 0 bases short, with 8 bases between. The CDR3 spans 16 residues. The CDR3 is CASSQFGASGANVLTF. CDR3 coding DNA: TGTGCCAGCAGCCAATTTGGAGCCTCTGGGGCCAACGTCCTGACTTTC.

The genes are TRBV6-1 and TRBJ1-1; D might be TRBD1 (5 bases). V was pared by 2 bases and J by 4 bases, with 20 bases between. This CDR3 region has 17 residues. CDR1 is MNHNS and CDR2 is SASEGT in the germline V gene. CDR3 amino acids: CASSEITGTGYSTEAFF. The CDR3 DNA sequence: TGTGCCAGCAGTGAAATTACCGGGACTGGTTATAGCACTGAAGCTTTCTTT.

There are a few counts of this clone. The DNA for the CDR3 is TGTGCCAGCAGTTACCCCGGGACTAGCGGGACGAATGAGCAGTTCTTC. Translating it yields CASSYPGTSGTNEQFF. This chain uses TRBV6-6 with TRBJ2-1; 13 bases agree with TRBD2. J lost 7 bases, V lost 2 bases, and 5 bases had no gene match. CDR1 MNHNY and CDR2 SVGAGI come from the germline V gene (reference sequence). This CDR3 comprises 16 residues.

V is TRBV28 and J is TRBJ2-1; 10 positions agree with TRBD2. The CDR3 consists of 16 residues. Germline CDR1 MDHEN, CDR2 SYDVKM. V was clipped by 5 bases and J by 9 bases; unmatched bases: 13. CDR3 in amino acids: CASSQAGGVPVGEQFF. DNA of the CDR3: TGTGCCAGCAGTCAAGCGGGAGGGGTCCCTGTTGGTGAGCAGTTCTTC. The whole variable domain, filled in from reference TRBV28 and TRBJ2-1, reads DVKVTQSSRYLVKRTGEKVFLECVQDMDHENMFWYRQDPGLGLRLIYFSYDVKMKEKGDIPEGYSVSREKKERFSLILESASTNQTSMYLCASSQAGGVPVGEQFFGPGTRLTVL.

V is TRBV12-1 and J is TRBJ2-7; the table calls TRBD2, which could not be checked here. TRBV12-1 has pseudogene status. The CDR3 sequence is 16 residues long. The CDR3 coding sequence is TGTGCCAGCAGCTTTGAGCTAGCGGGAGGGCACAACGAGCAGTACTTC. It encodes CASSFELAGGHNEQYF.

This chain links TRBV10-2 with TRBJ2-7; 10 nucleotides match TRBD2. The CDR3 has 16 amino acids. Germline V gene data show CDR1 as WSHSY and CDR2 as SAAADI. V lost 3 bases, J lost 3 bases, and 8 bases stayed unmatched. The CDR3 sequence: CASSDPSGSLVYEQYF. As DNA, the CDR3 is TGCGCCAGCAGTGATCCTAGCGGGAGCCTTGTCTACGAGCAGTACTTC.

The chain links TRBV7-9 to TRBJ2-5, with 8 bases aligning to TRBD2. V was pared by 7 bases and J by 2 bases, with 9 bases of the junction left unmatched. Germline CDR1 is SEHNR and CDR2 is FQNEAQ (reference sequence). This CDR3 has 15 residues. CDR3 DNA: TGTGCCAGCAACCTGCCTGTAGCGGGACAAGAGACCCAGTACTTC. Residues: CASNLPVAGQETQYF.

The V gene is TRBV28, the J gene TRBJ1-3, with D perhaps matching TRBD1 (5 bases). Germline CDR1 and CDR2: MDHEN and SYDVKM. Deletions cut 3 bases from V and 4 bases from J, with 10 bases between. The length of the CDR3 is 14 residues. In nucleotides, the CDR3 is TGTGCCAGCAGTTTTCGGGGGTTGGGAAACACCATATATTTT. This encodes CASSFRGLGNTIYF.

V is TRBV5-6 and J is TRBJ1-4; 7 positions match TRBD1. CDR1 is SGHDT, CDR2 YYEEEE, per germline. The CDR3 runs to 13 residues. V trimming: 1 base; J trimming: 14 bases; junction bases outside the gene matches: 8. Here the CDR3 reads CASSLRFARGLFF. The CDR3 coding sequence is TGTGCCAGCAGCTTGCGTTTCGCCAGGGGGCTGTTTTTT.

The rearrangement joins TRBV6-1 to TRBJ1-1, with 10 bases matching TRBD1. The CDR3 contains 17 residues. Per the germline V gene, CDR1 is MNHNS and CDR2 is SASEGT. V lost 2 bases, J lost 5 bases, and 11 bases stayed unmatched. The CDR3 protein is CASSESAWDRGFTEAFF. The CDR3 bases are TGTGCCAGCAGTGAATCAGCCTGGGACAGGGGTTTTACTGAAGCTTTCTTT.

The rearrangement joins TRBV4-2 to TRBJ2-5, with 12 bases fitting TRBD2. V gave up 0 bases and J gave up 4 bases; unmatched junction bases: 6. Germline CDR1 reads LGHNA; CDR2 reads YNFKEQ. There are 17 residues in the CDR3. The CDR3 sequence: CASSQDLLAGGRETQYF. CDR3 bases: TGTGCCAGCAGCCAAGACTTACTAGCGGGAGGACGAGAGACCCAGTACTTC.

J is TRBJ2-7 and V is TRBV28; TRBD2 is a possible D gene (5 bases). CDR1 and CDR2 (germline): MDHEN, SYDVKM. The CDR3 runs to 12 residues. V gave up 6 bases and J gave up 8 bases, with 14 bases separating them. As DNA, the CDR3 is TGTGCCAGCAGCGAGGAGGCGTTGAAGCAGTACTTC. This encodes CASSEEALKQYF.

This clone was picked up one time. The chain combines TRBV5-3 with TRBJ1-4; D may be TRBD1 (6 bases). TRBV5-3 is reported as an ORF; its role is uncertain. The V gene lost 0 bases and the J gene lost 8 bases, with 14 bases spanning the gap. The CDR3 is made up of 15 amino acids. This CDR3 is CARSLVPRGGEKLFF. For the CDR3, the DNA is TGTGCCAGAAGCTTGGTGCCCAGGGGTGGGGAAAAACTGTTTTTT.

The genes are TRBV5-1 and TRBJ2-5; 7 bases match TRBD1. TRBJ2-7 explains the end of the DNA better; the J call may be wrong. The CDR3 covers 14 residues. Germline CDR1 is SGHRS and CDR2 is YFSETQ. The CDR3 nucleotides read TGCGCCAGCAGCTCAAGGGGGCGATTCTACGAGCAGTACTTC. Its protein is CASSSRGRFYEQYF.

The rearrangement links TRBV30 to TRBJ2-7; 7 nucleotides align to TRBD1. Germline V CDR1 and CDR2: GTSNPN, SVGIG (reference sequence). The CDR3 sequence is 14 residues long. V shed 2 bases and J 0 bases; nucleotides not matched to a gene: 4. The CDR3 sequence is CAWSSGGYSYEQYF. CDR3 sequence (DNA): TGTGCCTGGAGTTCAGGGGGATACTCCTACGAGCAGTACTTC.

This clone was detected only once. V usage is TRBV5-1 and J usage is TRBJ2-3, with TRBD1 as a possible D gene (5 bases). This CDR3 is 15 amino acids long. Trimming removed 0 bases from V and 0 bases from J, with 8 bases in between. Germline loops: CDR1 SGHRS, CDR2 YFSETQ. Written as DNA, the CDR3 is TGCGCCAGCAGCTTGGGGACACCAAGCACAGATACGCAGTATTTT. This encodes CASSLGTPSTDTQYF.